Listed here are 8 T cell receptor beta chains from one sample, sequenced in a study of T cells in Graves' hyperthyroidism and ophthalmopathy. Template material for amplifying TCR beta CDR3 regions consisted of RNA transcripts. Primed by the HTBI set, a first-round RT-PCR was run on the TCR CDR3. One entry per CDR3 protein, called by TCRdb with MiXCR from the multiplex PCR reads. The sample has over 45,000 distinct CDR3 sequences, over 45% seen once; the top ten hold roughly a third. Source material: peripheral blood or thyroid tissue (not recorded which). Receptors were obtained from a woman aged 50 to 60 with Graves' hyperthyroidism.

Comments on this clonotype: No DNA is shown, since the ends of the CDR3 on it are uncertain; the CDR3 is the one TCRdb lists. The gene calls are TRBV12-3 or TRBV12-4 and TRBJ1-5. Including both end residues, the CDR3 is 21 amino acids long. The CDR3 reads CASSGYGYTFGSGGSNQPQHF.

This rearrangement joins TRBV9 to TRBJ1-6; D gene unclear. V was cut by 2 bases and J by 10 bases, with 10 bases left in between. The CDR3 totals 13 residues. CDR1 is SGDLS and CDR2 is YYNGEE in the germline V gene. This chain's CDR3 is CASSVIAGSPLHF. The CDR3 DNA sequence: TGTGCCAGCAGCGTTATAGCGGGCTCACCCCTCCACTTT.

By frequency in the sample, this clonotype is large. The gene calls are TRBV2 and TRBJ1-2; no reliable D call. The CDR3 runs 11 residues. CDR1 is SNHLY and CDR2 is FYNNEI in the germline V gene. V lost 6 bases, J lost 10 bases, and 12 bases lay in between. The CDR3 reads CASSPWELYTF. CDR3 in DNA: TGTGCCAGCAGCCCCTGGGAGCTCTACACCTTC. Combining the CDR3 with reference TRBV2 and TRBJ1-2 gives the whole variable domain EPEVTQTPSHQVTQMGQEVILRCVPISNHLYFYWYRQILGQKVEFLVSFYNNEISEKSEIFDDQFSVERPDGSNFTLKIRSTKLEDSAMYFCASSPWELYTFGSGTRLTVV.

This clonotype was detected many times. V gene TRBV5-4 combines with J gene TRBJ2-5, with TRBD1 matching over 10 bases. The germline V gene encodes CDR1 SGHNT and CDR2 YYREEE (reference sequence). This CDR3 region has 14 residues. The trim removed 4 bases at V and 4 bases at J, leaving 4 bases unmatched. CDR3: CASSLGQGIETQYF. The CDR3 DNA is TGTGCCAGCAGCCTGGGACAGGGGATAGAGACCCAGTACTTC. The whole variable domain, remainder taken from reference TRBV5-4 and TRBJ2-5, is ETGVTQSPTHLIKTRGQQVTLRCSSQSGHNTVSWYQQALGQGPQFIFQYYREEENGRGNFPPRFSGLQFPNYSSELNVNALELDDSALYLCASSLGQGIETQYFGPGTRLLVL.

This clonotype was observed at least ten times. The chain uses TRBV11-2 and TRBJ2-6, with 8 bases fitting TRBD1. V was pared by 7 bases and J by 3 bases, with 8 bases of the junction left unmatched. The germline V gene has CDR1 SGHAT and CDR2 FQNNGV. CDR3 length equals 16 residues. The CDR3 protein is CASTVRGRFGANVLTF. The CDR3 nucleotides are TGTGCCAGCACCGTCAGGGGGCGATTTGGGGCCAACGTCCTGACTTTC. Combining the CDR3 with reference TRBV11-2 and TRBJ2-6 gives the whole variable domain EAGVAQSPRYKIIEKRQSVAFWCNPISGHATLYWYQQILGQGPKLLIQFQNNGVVDDSQLPKDRFSAERLKGVDSTLKIQPAKLEDSAVYLCASTVRGRFGANVLTFGAGSRLTVL.

The genes are TRBV5-5 and TRBJ1-1; 9 positions agree with TRBD1. The germline gives CDR1 SGHKS, CDR2 YYEKEE (reference sequence). The CDR3 sequence is 15 residues long. Unmatched junction bases numbered 8, after V lost 3 bases and J lost 5 bases. CDR3 region: CASSWGTGLGTEAFF. CDR3 in DNA: TGTGCCAGCAGCTGGGGGACAGGGCTAGGGACTGAAGCTTTCTTT.

This clonotype was counted ten times or more. The chain combines TRBV28 with TRBJ2-5; 11 bases match TRBD1. From germline, CDR1 is MDHEN and CDR2 SYDVKM. V dropped 7 bases and J dropped 5; count of bases not matched to a gene: 12. The CDR3 is 16 amino acids. The CDR3, as DNA: TGTGCCAGCACCCTAGCCGGGACAGGGGGGATTGAGACCCAGTACTTC. Its protein is CASTLAGTGGIETQYF. Full variable domain (outside the CDR3, taken from reference TRBV28 and TRBJ2-5): DVKVTQSSRYLVKRTGEKVFLECVQDMDHENMFWYRQDPGLGLRLIYFSYDVKMKEKGDIPEGYSVSREKKERFSLILESASTNQTSMYLCASTLAGTGGIETQYFGPGTRLLVL.

The table lists this clonotype with many counts. CDR3 amino acids: CSVVQDRGTEAFF. For the CDR3, the DNA is TGCAGCGTTGTACAGGACAGGGGCACTGAAGCTTTCTTT. The chain has TRBV29-1 and TRBJ1-1; 9 nucleotides align to TRBD1. The CDR3 has 13 amino acids. Per germline, CDR1 SQVTM and CDR2 ANQGSEA. The ends lost 4 bases at V and 4 bases at J; junction bases unmatched: 4.